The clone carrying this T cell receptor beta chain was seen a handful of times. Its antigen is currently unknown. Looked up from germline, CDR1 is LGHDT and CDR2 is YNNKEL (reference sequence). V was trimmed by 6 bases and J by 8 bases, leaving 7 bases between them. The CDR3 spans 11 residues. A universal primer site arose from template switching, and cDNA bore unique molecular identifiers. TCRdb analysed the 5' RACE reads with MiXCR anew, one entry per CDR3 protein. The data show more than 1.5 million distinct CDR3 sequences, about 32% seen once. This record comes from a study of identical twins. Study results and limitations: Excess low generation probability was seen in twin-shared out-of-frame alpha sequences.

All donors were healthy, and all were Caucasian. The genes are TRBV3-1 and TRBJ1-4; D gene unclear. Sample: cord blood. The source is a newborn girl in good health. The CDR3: CASRQSEKLFF. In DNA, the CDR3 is TGTGCCAGCAGACAATCCGAAAAACTGTTTTTT.